This paragraph covers one T cell receptor beta chain sequence. This sample was taken from a study of shared clonotypes between healthy human individuals. The team ran DNA from unsorted PBMCs on ten immunoSEQ deep assay plates for sequencing. The protocol was immunoSEQ multiplex PCR, while the TCRdb copy is restricted to in-frame clones and leaves out a portion. The data show approximately 470,000 clones, 81% seen once. The CDR3 consists of 15 residues. CDR1 and CDR2 from the germline V gene are SGDLS and YYNGEE. V was clipped by 2 bases and J by 6 bases, with 15 bases between them. Every donor was a Caucasian adult from Nashville, Tennessee.

The sequence was collected from a middle-aged woman in good health. Some clones in this sample may be carry-over from other donors' samples. The rearrangement links TRBV9 to TRBJ2-1; weak D call: TRBD2 (5 bases). Sequenced sample: PBMCs. CDR3 sequence reads: CASSVVSSPSNEQFF. CDR3 nucleotides: TGTGCCAGCAGCGTGGTCTCTAGCCCTAGCAATGAGCAGTTCTTC.